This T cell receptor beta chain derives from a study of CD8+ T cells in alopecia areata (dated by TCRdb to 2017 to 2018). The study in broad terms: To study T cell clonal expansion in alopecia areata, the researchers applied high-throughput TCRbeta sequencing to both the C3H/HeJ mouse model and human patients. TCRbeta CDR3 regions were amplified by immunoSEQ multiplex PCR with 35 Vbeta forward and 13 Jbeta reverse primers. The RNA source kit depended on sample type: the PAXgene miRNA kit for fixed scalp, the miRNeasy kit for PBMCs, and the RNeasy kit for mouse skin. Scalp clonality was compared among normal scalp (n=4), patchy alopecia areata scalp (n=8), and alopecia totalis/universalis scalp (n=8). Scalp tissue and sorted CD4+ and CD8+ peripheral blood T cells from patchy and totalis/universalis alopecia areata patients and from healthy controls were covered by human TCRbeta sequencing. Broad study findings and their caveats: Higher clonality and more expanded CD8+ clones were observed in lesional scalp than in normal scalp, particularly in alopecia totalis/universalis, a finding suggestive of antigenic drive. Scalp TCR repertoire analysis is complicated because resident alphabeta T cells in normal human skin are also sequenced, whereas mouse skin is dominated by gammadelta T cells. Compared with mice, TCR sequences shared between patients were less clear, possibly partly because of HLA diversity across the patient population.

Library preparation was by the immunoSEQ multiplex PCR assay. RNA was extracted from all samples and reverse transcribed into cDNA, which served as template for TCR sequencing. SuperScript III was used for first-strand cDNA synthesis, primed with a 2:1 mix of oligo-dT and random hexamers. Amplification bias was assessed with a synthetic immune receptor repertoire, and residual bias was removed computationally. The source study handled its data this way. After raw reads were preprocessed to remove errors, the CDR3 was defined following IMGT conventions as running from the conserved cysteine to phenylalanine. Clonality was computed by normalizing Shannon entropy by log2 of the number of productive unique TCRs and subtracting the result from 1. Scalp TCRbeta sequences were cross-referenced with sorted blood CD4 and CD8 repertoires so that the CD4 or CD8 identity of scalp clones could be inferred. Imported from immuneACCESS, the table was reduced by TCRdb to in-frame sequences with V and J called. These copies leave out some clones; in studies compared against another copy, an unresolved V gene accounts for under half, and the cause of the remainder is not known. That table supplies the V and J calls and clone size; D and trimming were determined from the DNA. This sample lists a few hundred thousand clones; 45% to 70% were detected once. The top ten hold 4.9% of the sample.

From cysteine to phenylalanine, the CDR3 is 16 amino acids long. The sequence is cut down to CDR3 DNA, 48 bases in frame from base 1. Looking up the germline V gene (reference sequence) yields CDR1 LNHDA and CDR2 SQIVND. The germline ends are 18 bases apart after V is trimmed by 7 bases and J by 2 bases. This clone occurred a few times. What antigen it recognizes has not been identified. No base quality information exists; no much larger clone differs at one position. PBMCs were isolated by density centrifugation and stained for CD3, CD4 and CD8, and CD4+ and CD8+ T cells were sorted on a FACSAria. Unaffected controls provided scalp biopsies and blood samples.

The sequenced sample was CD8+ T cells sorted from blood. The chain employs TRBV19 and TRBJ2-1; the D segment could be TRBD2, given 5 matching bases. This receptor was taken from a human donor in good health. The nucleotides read TGTGCCAGTACCACCCCCCTAGCACCGACCTACAATGAGCAGTTCTTC. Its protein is CASTTPLAPTYNEQFF.